The 27 T cell receptor beta chains in this list originate from one sample, sequenced in a study of T cell clonality in common variable immunodeficiency. TCRdb keeps only in-frame clones here, not all; method: immunoSEQ multiplex PCR. The sample is made up of 40,000 or so clones, none counted only once. Material: peripheral blood mononuclear cells. The source is a person aged 18-70 years in good health.

In this sample, this clone turned up many times. The read stops 3 residues short of the end of the CDR3; the missing end is completed from the germline J gene. The chain couples TRBV20-1 to TRBJ2-7, with a weak D call TRBD2 (5 bases). The CDR3 is made up of 13 amino acids. Trimming stripped 1 base from V and 3 bases from J, with 10 bases between. Per the germline V gene, CDR1 is DFQATT and CDR2 is SNEGSKA (reference sequence). The CDR3 sequence: CSARGGSDYEQYF. The part of the CDR3 DNA that was read is TGCAGTGCTAGAGGAGGGTCAGACTACGAG.

Ten or more counts support this clone. The read terminates 3 residues before the CDR3 end, so the remaining end is supplied by the germline J gene. The chain recombines TRBV29-1 with TRBJ2-2, with 7 bases fitting TRBD2. CDR1 is SQVTM and CDR2 is ANQGSEA in the germline V gene. The trim removed 6 bases at V and 0 bases at J, leaving 4 bases unmatched. The CDR3 totals 14 residues. The covered CDR3 bases are TGCAGCGTAGCGGGGCAAGCGAACACCGGGGAG. This encodes CSVAGQANTGE. The full CDR3 reads CSVAGQANTGELFF.

This clone was counted only a few times. Sequencing ends 3 residues short of the CDR3 end; the germline J gene provides the rest. J is TRBJ1-1 and V is TRBV7-9; D remains unclear. This CDR3 contains 13 residues. Germline loops: CDR1 SEHNR, CDR2 FQNEAQ (reference sequence). The V end lost 8 bases, the J end lost 4 bases, and 14 bases lay between the germline ends. Incomplete CDR3 DNA: TGTGCCAGCTGTCTGCTACGGGTCACTGAA. Translating it yields CASCLLRVTE. In full, the CDR3 is CASCLLRVTEAFF.

The table lists this clone with many counts. The read stops 3 residues short of the end of the CDR3; the missing end is completed from the germline J gene. The genes are TRBV20-1 and TRBJ2-1, with 8 positions matching TRBD1. The germline V gene encodes CDR1 DFQATT and CDR2 SNEGSKA (reference sequence). This CDR3 comprises 13 residues. V was pared by 8 bases and J by 5 bases, with 8 bases of the junction left unmatched. Here the CDR3 reads CSPQGVGNNEQFF. Partial CDR3 DNA: TGCAGTCCACAGGGGGTAGGGAACAATGAG.

This clone has ten or more counts. The CDR3 end lies 3 residues beyond the end of the read and is filled in from the germline J gene. The gene calls are TRBV2 and TRBJ1-2; D unresolved. CDR1 is SNHLY, CDR2 FYNNEI, per germline. This CDR3 has 12 amino acids. Trimming took off 3 bases at V and 5 bases at J, with 7 bases between the two ends. The CDR3 is CASSDPMYGYTF. The part of the CDR3 DNA that was read is TGTGCCAGCAGTGACCCTATGTATGGC.

The table lists this clone with many counts. The observed sequence ends 3 residues before the CDR3 terminus, with the missing tail filled in from the germline J gene. The V gene is TRBV19, the J gene TRBJ1-5; 8 bases match TRBD1. V trimming: 7 bases; J trimming: 6 bases; junction bases outside the gene matches: 14. CDR3 length: 16 residues. Germline V CDR1 and CDR2: LNHDA, SQIVND (reference sequence). CDR3 DNA, as far as it was read: TGTGCCAGTACCTACCTTGGTCAGGGGGCTAGTCAGCCC. Translating gives CASTYLGQGASQP. The full CDR3 sequence reads CASTYLGQGASQPQHF.

This clone was seen ten or more times. The read ends 3 residues before the CDR3 terminus; that terminus is restored from the germline J gene. The V call is TRBV28, the J call TRBJ2-3, with D tentatively TRBD2 (6 bases). Trimming took 7 bases from V and 2 from J, leaving 7 bases between them. Per germline, CDR1 MDHEN and CDR2 SYDVKM. The CDR3 is 12 residues long. The CDR3 protein is CASTGDTDTQYF. The sequenced part of the CDR3 DNA is TGTGCCAGCACGGGGGACACAGATACG.

This clone was seen ten or more times. The CDR3 end falls 3 residues outside the read, so it is completed with the germline J gene. The rearrangement joins TRBV7-9 to TRBJ2-7; weak D call: TRBD1 (5 bases). Germline V lookup: CDR1 SEHNR, CDR2 FQNEAQ (reference sequence). This CDR3 is 15 amino acids long. V lost 5 bases, J lost 6 bases, and 20 bases lay in between. CDR3 DNA, as far as it was read: TGTGCCAGCAGCCACCAAACGACTCAGGGCCCCGAG. It specifies CASSHQTTQGPE. The entire CDR3 protein reads CASSHQTTQGPEQYF.

This clone was found many times. The read ends 3 residues before the CDR3 terminus; that terminus is restored from the germline J gene. This chain joins TRBV4-2 and TRBJ1-4; D unresolved. Germline values: CDR1 LGHNA, CDR2 YNFKEQ. The CDR3 totals 14 residues. The germline V and J ends were trimmed by 4 bases and 0 bases, with 6 bases remaining between them. The CDR3 is CASSLSATNEKLFF. Incomplete CDR3 DNA: TGTGCCAGCAGCCTCAGTGCAACTAATGAAAAA.

This clone was observed many times. The CDR3 end falls 3 residues outside the read, so it is completed with the germline J gene. This sequence joins TRBV2 and TRBJ2-1; possible D gene TRBD1, 6 bases. Trimming left V 5 bases short and J 4 bases short, with 12 bases between. Germline assignment: CDR1 SNHLY and CDR2 FYNNEI. The CDR3 is 14 amino acids. The CDR3 reads CASSPGHPYNEQFF. CDR3 DNA, as far as it was read: TGTGCCAGCAGTCCGGGACACCCATACAATGAG.

This clone was found many times. The read is 3 residues too short to cover the CDR3 end, so that end is filled in from the germline J gene. This chain joins TRBV29-1 and TRBJ2-3; 7 bases are a match to TRBD2. V trimming: 4 bases; J trimming: 0 bases; junction bases outside the gene matches: 1. This CDR3 is 13 amino acids long. Germline V CDR1 and CDR2: SQVTM, ANQGSEA. The CDR3 reads CSVGLASTDTQYF. The DNA read from the CDR3 is TGCAGCGTTGGACTAGCTAGCACAGATACG.

The table lists this clone with many counts. The read terminates 3 residues ahead of where the CDR3 ends, so the germline J gene completes it. The J gene is TRBJ2-3, the V gene TRBV7-3; 8 nucleotides align to TRBD2. Per the germline V gene, CDR1 is SGHTA and CDR2 is FQGTGA. Unmatched junction bases numbered 7, after V lost 1 base and J lost 4 bases. There are 16 residues in the CDR3. The sequenced CDR3 bases are TGTGCCAGCAGCTTAAGAGCGGGAGAGGTATCAGATACG. Translated, it gives CASSLRAGEVSDT. The full CDR3 protein is CASSLRAGEVSDTQYF.

Ten or more counts support this clone. The DNA ends 3 residues before the CDR3 does, and the rest of the CDR3 is filled in from the germline J gene. V and J are TRBV20-1 and TRBJ1-1, with no clear D. Germline V CDR1 and CDR2: DFQATT, SNEGSKA (reference sequence). The V and J ends lost 5 bases and 7 bases respectively, with 8 bases between them. The CDR3 runs to 10 residues. CDR3: CSAASGEAFF. Partial CDR3 DNA: TGCAGTGCTGCCAGCGGTGAA.

This clone was detected ten times or more. The read finishes 3 residues shy of the CDR3 end, and the germline J gene is used to complete it. V usage is TRBV29-1 and J usage is TRBJ2-1; 11 nucleotides agree with TRBD2. Germline trimming cut 6 bases from V and 0 bases from J; bases unmatched to any gene: 13. The length of the CDR3 is 18 residues. Germline V lookup: CDR1 SQVTM, CDR2 ANQGSEA. The CDR3 sequence: CSVLGLAGPGSSYNEQFF. The covered CDR3 bases are TGCAGCGTCCTCGGACTAGCGGGTCCCGGAAGCTCCTACAATGAG.

With regard to this clone: With the read ending 3 residues before the CDR3 end, the germline J gene is used to fill in that end. J is TRBJ2-3 and V is TRBV5-1; D not certain. Trimming cost V 0 bases and J 0 bases, with 8 bases left between them. Germline assignment: CDR1 SGHRS and CDR2 YFSETQ. The CDR3 contains 15 residues. CDR3 sequence reads: CASSLGMGSTDTQYF. CDR3 bases read: TGCGCCAGCAGCTTGGGAATGGGCAGCACAGATACG.

Many counts were recorded for this clone. The read falls 3 residues short of the CDR3 end, and the missing part is taken from the germline J gene. The chain combines TRBV5-1 with TRBJ2-1; possibly TRBD1 for D (6 bases). The length of the CDR3 is 17 residues. Deletions cut 4 bases from V and 4 bases from J, with 21 bases between. Germline V CDR1 and CDR2: SGHRS, YFSETQ. CDR3 DNA (partial): TGCGCCAGCAGCCTTCGTACTGGGGGCAGTTCTTACAATGAG. It encodes CASSLRTGGSSYNE. The full CDR3 reads CASSLRTGGSSYNEQFF.

This clone was picked up many times. The CDR3 extends 3 residues past the end of the read, so its final part is completed from the germline J gene. At the DNA level, this CDR3 is encoded by other sequences in the same sample as well. V is TRBV20-1 and J is TRBJ1-3; 9 bases fit TRBD1. CDR3 size: 13 residues. CDR1 is DFQATT and CDR2 is SNEGSKA in the germline V gene (reference sequence). V dropped 6 bases and J dropped 7; count of bases not matched to a gene: 7. CDR3 DNA (partial): TGCAGTGCACCGACAGGGGGGCACAACACC. Translated: CSAPTGGHNT. The whole CDR3 protein reads CSAPTGGHNTIYF.

In this sample, this clone turned up many times. The DNA ends 3 residues before the CDR3 does, and the rest of the CDR3 is filled in from the germline J gene. The chain carries TRBV29-1 and TRBJ2-5, with D possibly being TRBD2 (5 bases). The CDR3 covers 14 residues. V was cut by 6 bases and J by 1 base, with 15 bases left in between. Germline CDR1 is SQVTM and CDR2 is ANQGSEA. CDR3 residues: CSVRGSRAQETQYF. Partial CDR3 DNA: TGCAGCGTCCGAGGCTCGCGGGCCCAAGAGACC. The full variable domain, with the rest looked up from reference TRBV29-1 and TRBJ2-5, is SAVISQKPSRDICQRGTSLTIQCQVDSQVTMMFWYRQQPGQSLTLIATANQGSEATYESGFVIDKFPISRPNLTFSTLTVSNMSPEDSSIYLCSVRGSRAQETQYFGPGTRLLVL.

This clone was observed a handful of times. The DNA ends 3 residues before the CDR3 does, and the rest of the CDR3 is filled in from the germline J gene. This rearrangement joins TRBV7-2 to TRBJ2-1, with D possibly TRBD1 on 5 matching bases. Deletions cut 5 bases from V and 7 bases from J, with 15 bases between. The CDR3 runs 14 residues. Germline CDR1 and CDR2: SGHTA and FQGNSA. CDR3 DNA (partial): TGTGCCAGCAGCCCGAGGCAGGGCGGAAATGAG. Translating gives CASSPRQGGNE. The whole CDR3 protein is CASSPRQGGNEQFF.

As to this clone: The missing CDR3 end, 3 residues past where the read stops, is filled in from the germline J gene. V usage is TRBV2 and J usage is TRBJ1-2, with D possibly matching TRBD1 (5 bases). Germline V gene sequence: CDR1 SNHLY, CDR2 FYNNEI. V lost 6 bases and J lost 2, with 13 bases in between. CDR3 length: 14 amino acids. Here the CDR3 reads CASSGINRNYGYTF. The part of the CDR3 DNA that was read is TGTGCCAGCAGCGGGATTAACAGGAACTATGGC.

This clone was seen many times. The CDR3 extends 3 residues past the end of the read, so its final part is completed from the germline J gene. The rearrangement links TRBV29-1 to TRBJ2-5; maybe TRBD1 (6 bases). The CDR3 extends over 13 amino acids. V dropped 8 bases and J dropped 5 bases, with 18 bases sitting between them. Germline V lookup: CDR1 SQVTM, CDR2 ANQGSEA. The CDR3 DNA, read in part, is TGCAGCTCACAAAAACAGGGATTCGAGACC. Translated: CSSQKQGFET. The complete CDR3 protein is CSSQKQGFETQYF. The entire variable domain, with the rest obtained from reference TRBV29-1 and TRBJ2-5, is as follows: SAVISQKPSRDICQRGTSLTIQCQVDSQVTMMFWYRQQPGQSLTLIATANQGSEATYESGFVIDKFPISRPNLTFSTLTVSNMSPEDSSIYLCSSQKQGFETQYFGPGTRLLVL.

This clone showed up many times. The read ends 3 residues early relative to the CDR3; the germline J gene fills the gap. This chain uses TRBV5-1 with TRBJ1-4, with D possibly matching TRBD1 (5 bases). Trimming left V 3 bases short and J 8 bases short, with 14 bases between. The CDR3 loop spans 14 amino acids. Germline V gene sequence: CDR1 SGHRS, CDR2 YFSETQ. The CDR3 reads CASSWTPGGEKLFF. The sequenced part of the CDR3 DNA is TGCGCCAGCAGCTGGACACCTGGGGGGGAAAAA.

As to this clone: The read terminates 3 residues ahead of where the CDR3 ends, so the germline J gene completes it. The chain joins TRBV20-1 to TRBJ2-3; TRBD1 matches at 9 bases. Germline assignment: CDR1 DFQATT and CDR2 SNEGSKA (reference sequence). The CDR3 is 16 residues long. The DNA read from the CDR3 is TGCAGTGCTAGAGATATCGGACAGGGGTGGGGGGAGACG. Amino acids: CSARDIGQGWGET. The entire CDR3 protein is CSARDIGQGWGETQYF.

This clone was recorded at least ten times. The read comes to an end 3 residues before the CDR3 does, leaving the germline J gene to fill in the end. The chain uses TRBV19 and TRBJ2-3; 14 bases are a match to TRBD2. The CDR3 is made up of 16 amino acids. The germline CDR1 and CDR2 sequences are LNHDA and SQIVND (reference sequence). V was pared by 5 bases and J by 2 bases, with 3 bases of the junction left unmatched. The CDR3 here is CASSETSGRATDTQYF. The CDR3 DNA, read in part, is TGTGCCAGTAGTGAGACTAGCGGGAGGGCCACAGATACG.

This clone was recorded many times. Coverage ceases 3 residues before the CDR3 finishes, and the germline J gene fills in the end. The rearrangement uses TRBV19 and TRBJ2-3; TRBD1 might be the D (5 bases). Germline CDR1 LNHDA, CDR2 SQIVND (reference sequence). V was shortened by 1 base and J by 1 base, with 12 bases between the two germline ends. The CDR3 runs to 16 residues. CDR3 bases read: TGTGCCAGTAGTATAGGAGCAGGGTACGGCACAGATACG. This codes for CASSIGAGYGTDT. The CDR3 reads in full as CASSIGAGYGTDTQYF. Supplemented by reference TRBV19 and TRBJ2-3, the full variable domain reads DGGITQSPKYLFRKEGQNVTLSCEQNLNHDAMYWYRQDPGQGLRLIYYSQIVNDFQKGDIAEGYSVSREKKESFPLTVTSAQKNPTAFYLCASSIGAGYGTDTQYFGPGTRLTVL.

This clone occurred many times. Coverage ceases 3 residues before the CDR3 finishes, and the germline J gene fills in the end. This chain uses TRBV6-1 with TRBJ1-6; 8 bases are shared with TRBD1. CDR1 is MNHNS and CDR2 is SASEGT in the germline V gene. The CDR3 has 15 residues. CDR3 sequence reads: CASSELGAGGNPLHF. The part of the CDR3 DNA that was read is TGTGCCAGCAGTGAATTGGGCGCAGGGGGCAATCCC.

This clone was counted a few times. Coverage ceases 3 residues before the CDR3 finishes, and the germline J gene fills in the end. This chain connects TRBV19 to TRBJ2-1; either TRBD1 or TRBD2 may fit D (5 bases each). Germline values: CDR1 LNHDA, CDR2 SQIVND (reference sequence). This CDR3 has 15 residues. V lost 5 bases and J 3 bases, leaving 14 bases between the germline ends. CDR3 DNA (partial): TGTGCCAGTAGTCTTAGGGGAGCCAACTACAATGAG. It yields the protein CASSLRGANYNE. In full, the CDR3 reads CASSLRGANYNEQFF. The full variable domain, its missing parts supplied by reference TRBV19 and TRBJ2-1, is DGGITQSPKYLFRKEGQNVTLSCEQNLNHDAMYWYRQDPGQGLRLIYYSQIVNDFQKGDIAEGYSVSREKKESFPLTVTSAQKNPTAFYLCASSLRGANYNEQFFGPGTRLTVL.